One T cell receptor beta chain is described in this entry. The clone's antigen remains unknown. Base qualities are missing; no much larger clone stands one base away. This sample's treatment or condition label indicates: suppressive antiretroviral therapy. As a nonspecific positive control representing the CD4+ T cell repertoire, cells were stimulated with anti-CD3/anti-CD28 magnetic beads. Sorting of responding CD4+ T cells was based on upregulation of both CD40 ligand and CD69. Participants were HIV-1-infected adults who started suppressive ART during chronic infection. For at least 4 years, participants had undetectable plasma HIV-1 RNA, below 50 copies/mL. To be included, a participant needed positive CMV serology and a CD4+ T cell count above 400 cells/uL. Before stimulation, PBMCs were isolated using density centrifugation and then depleted of CD8+ T cells. For approximately 18 hours, CD8-depleted PBMCs were stimulated with anti-CD28/CD49d costimulation, a CD40-blocking antibody, and enfuvirtide, which was added to prevent new infections. Cells were sorted on a Beckman Coulter MoFlo Legacy or XDP sorter, with propidium iodide excluding dead cells. Genomic DNA was extracted using the QIAamp DNA Mini Kit for samples with more than one million cells and using the Quick-DNA Microprep Kit for all other samples.

Trimming takes 0 bases from V and 11 bases from J, and the germline ends sit 13 bases apart. Reading the germline V gene gives CDR1 SGHVS and CDR2 FQNEAQ. Taken from cysteine to phenylalanine, the CDR3 has 14 residues. Only the CDR3 region is kept as DNA, spanning 42 bases read in frame from base 1. The source of the sample is a study of persistence of HIV-infected CD4 T cells (TCRdb year 2020). At the level of the whole study: The median time participants had been on suppressive ART was 7 to 9 years. Apart from two participants who underwent leukapheresis at a single time point, peripheral blood samples of up to roughly 180 mL were collected from participants at multiple time points. Anti-CD3/anti-CD28 stimulation activated a higher proportion of cells, with a lower memory fraction, than antigen stimulation. The study isolated CMV- and HIV-1 Gag-responding CD4+ T cells from ART-treated individuals to examine antigen-driven clonal expansion of HIV-1-infected cells. Proviral sequencing was used to assess clonality among infected cells, whereas TCRbeta sequencing gauged the clonality of all cells within each sorted population. In the cross-participant TCR cluster analysis, 8 participants were included for CMV and 6 or 7 participants were included for Gag. Study-wide findings and limitations: The study involved few individuals and tested only a limited range of antigens. TCRbeta richness in CMV- and Gag-responding cells was significantly lower than in anti-CD3/anti-CD28-responding cells; CMV-responding cells had higher oligoclonality than CD3/CD28-stimulated and Gag-responding cells. Within the same sorted populations, how oligoclonal the TCRs were correlated with how oligoclonal the proviruses were. Degenerate expanded CDR3beta sequences were enriched in antigen-responding cells, suggesting convergent selection of CD4+ responses to CMV and Gag. Restriction of bulk TCR analyses to the rare CMV-responding cells that actually carried HIV-1 proviruses was not possible.

The immunoSEQ hsTCRB assay version 4 in survey mode was used to sequence TCRbeta repertoires from genomic DNA. For TCRbeta sequencing, genomic DNA was diluted to around 10 ng/uL, with up to about 1 ug used per sample. Regarding the original processing steps: TCRbeta data analysis was done in ImmunoSeq Analyzer 3.0, and diversity was calculated on productive nucleotide rearrangements. Using the Immunarch R package, the improved Chao index served to estimate lower-bound TCR diversity and the Gini coefficient served to estimate clonality. Different nucleotide rearrangements encoding the same CDR3beta amino acid sequence were treated as distinct clonotypes. TCRbeta sequences significantly enriched in antigen-responding cells relative to anti-CD3/anti-CD28-activated cells were identified by differential abundance analysis. Using predicted peptide-MHC specificity as the basis, GLIPH2 grouped TCRs into clusters, both for each participant individually and for the merged data sets that combined participants. In its TCRdb copy, this immuneACCESS table keeps in-frame sequences only and misses some clones. Where compared with another copy, unresolved V genes explain less than half of these, and the others have no known cause. That table gives V, J and clone size, and the DNA gave D and trimming. The sample has about 45,000 clones on record, over 80% of them singletons. 3% to 3.5% of the sample is held by the ten biggest clonotypes.

The chain is made from TRBV7-8 and TRBJ1-4; the D gene assignment is ambiguous. The sample was CD4+ T cells sorted from PBMCs after approximately 19-hour stimulation, taken from a patient who received antiretroviral therapy. The sample's cell subset or site, from its label and the paper: CD40L+CD69+ CD4 T cells responding to anti-CD3/anti-CD28 beads, representing the overall repertoire. The sequence was collected from an adult woman with HIV who was CMV-seropositive. The nucleotide sequence reads as follows: TGTGCCAGCAGCTTAGCTAGTAGGGTGGGGAAACTGTTTTTT. It translates as CASSLASRVGKLFF.